This record concerns one T cell receptor beta chain sequence. The antigen is unknown. CDR1 is SGDLS and CDR2 is YYNGEE in the germline V gene. Trimming took off 0 bases at V and 2 bases at J, with 12 bases between the two ends. This CDR3 region has 16 residues. These data belong to a study of blood T cells in healthy people across ages. Findings of the study overall: Diversity of TCR beta correlated strongly with naive T cell percentage. There were more naive CD4+ cells and higher diversity in long-lived donors than in aged donors. Expanded clonotype shifts may have been confounded, as the donors had an unknown CMV status.

With a J-beta primer mix and a sample-barcoded 5' primer, a second PCR ran 7 to 11 cycles. TCRdb ran MiXCR on the 5' RACE reads and lists one entry per CDR3 protein. The sample includes about 900,000 distinct CDR3 sequences, around 49% of them seen just once. PBMCs, at least 7 million per sample, were isolated. This TCR derives from a man aged 25-40 years in good health. Sequencing input: blood. The chain carries TRBV9 and TRBJ2-1; possible D gene TRBD1, 5 bases. The CDR3 sequence is CASSVAAGLTYNEQFF. CDR3 coding DNA: TGTGCCAGCAGCGTAGCTGCAGGGCTGACCTACAATGAGCAGTTCTTC. The variable domain in full, with the rest retrieved from reference TRBV9 and TRBJ2-1, is DSGVTQTPKHLITATGQRVTLRCSPRSGDLSVYWYQQSLDQGLQFLIQYYNGEERAKGNILERFSAQQFPDLHSELNLSSLELGDSALYFCASSVAAGLTYNEQFFGPGTRLTVL.